Each of the 17 T cell receptor beta chains below was sequenced from the same sample in a study of neurological immune-mediated disorders. In TCRdb, the 5' RACE reads were re-called with MiXCR into one record per CDR3 protein. This sample has fewer than 90,000 distinct CDR3 sequences, with 4% to 6% found just once. Sequenced input: PBMCs. The receptors come from a man younger than 35 with multiple sclerosis.

The table lists this clonotype with many counts. The chain has TRBV6-2 or TRBV6-3 and TRBJ1-1; TRBD1 is a possible D gene (6 bases). This CDR3 is built from 13 residues. Germline V gene lookup returns CDR1 MNHEY and CDR2 SVGEGT. V was pared by 2 bases and J by 4 bases, with 8 bases between. The CDR3 spells CASSYGGATEAFF. DNA for the CDR3: TGTGCCAGCAGTTACGGGGGGGCCACTGAAGCTTTCTTT.

This clonotype has a count of ten or more. The V and J genes are TRBV20-1 and TRBJ1-5, with TRBD1 as a possible D gene (5 bases). The germline V and J ends were trimmed by 4 bases and 4 bases, with 20 bases remaining between them. This CDR3 is built from 16 residues. Per the germline V gene, CDR1 is DFQATT and CDR2 is SNEGSKA (reference sequence). The DNA of the CDR3 is TGCAGTGCTACGGGCGGTAGGGGAAGCCTTAATCAGCCCCAGCATTTT. Encoded protein: CSATGGRGSLNQPQHF.

This clonotype has at least ten counts. The chain couples TRBV5-1 to TRBJ2-3, with 8 bases lining up with TRBD1. V shed 4 bases, J shed 2 bases, and the junction held 15 bases outside the gene matches. There are 18 residues in the CDR3. CDR1 and CDR2 (germline): SGHRS, YFSETQ. The CDR3 DNA reads as TGCGCCAGCAGCCGAACTATGAACAGGGGGAGATTCACAGATACGCAGTATTTT. The encoded protein is CASSRTMNRGRFTDTQYF.

This clonotype was detected ten times or more. This chain links TRBV20-1 with TRBJ2-6; 9 bases are shared with TRBD2. This CDR3 has 16 amino acids. V shed 3 bases, J shed 2 bases, and the junction held 5 bases outside the gene matches. Germline V gives CDR1 DFQATT, CDR2 SNEGSKA (reference sequence). DNA for the CDR3: TGCAGTGCTAGTGGCGGGGGGGTGGCTGGGGCCAACGTCCTGACTTTC. Its protein is CSASGGGVAGANVLTF.

This clonotype was detected ten times or more. J is TRBJ2-7 and V is TRBV10-3, with D maybe TRBD2 (6 bases). The V end lost 5 bases, the J end lost 9 bases, and 17 bases lay between the germline ends. The germline CDR1 and CDR2 sequences are ENHRY and SYGVKD. This CDR3 is 13 amino acids long. The CDR3 DNA sequence: TGTGCCATCAGTAACGGGAGTTCGCTAGGGCAGTACTTC. Its protein product is CAISNGSSLGQYF.

This clonotype was seen many times. The chain recombines TRBV6-5 with TRBJ2-7; D remains ambiguous. Germline CDR1 is MNHEY and CDR2 is SVGAGI. With 0 bases removed from V and 2 bases from J, the gap between germline ends came to 5 bases. The CDR3 covers 13 residues. The CDR3 DNA sequence: TGTGCCAGCAGTTACTCAGGGACCTACGAGCAGTACTTC. Translated, it gives CASSYSGTYEQYF.

This clonotype was seen a handful of times. CDR3 sequence reads: CASSQGQGRYEQYF. The CDR3 DNA is TGTGCCAGCAGCCAGGGACAGGGTCGGTACGAGCAGTACTTC. The chain joins TRBV3-1 to TRBJ2-7; 9 bases map to TRBD1. Losses at the gene ends were 3 bases for V and 4 bases for J; bases not matched to a gene: 4. The CDR3 extends over 14 amino acids. Germline V gives CDR1 LGHDT, CDR2 YNNKEL (reference sequence).

This clonotype was seen at least ten times. V and J are TRBV12-3 or TRBV12-4 and TRBJ2-7; the D is unclear. V gave up 5 bases and J gave up 4 bases, with 9 bases separating them. This CDR3 is built from 12 residues. The CDR3 coding sequence is TGTGCCAGCAGTCCTACAGAATACGAGCAGTACTTC. Protein sequence: CASSPTEYEQYF.

The table lists this clonotype with many counts. The genes are TRBV7-6 and TRBJ2-1, with 10 nucleotides matching TRBD2. Germline V gene lookup returns CDR1 SGHVS and CDR2 FNYEAQ. There are 16 residues in the CDR3. V shed 1 base, J shed 3 bases, and the junction held 3 bases outside the gene matches. For the CDR3, the DNA is TGTGCCAGCAGCTTAGGTGGGACTAGCGTCTACAATGAGCAGTTCTTC. It encodes CASSLGGTSVYNEQFF. The full variable domain, completed using reference TRBV7-6 and TRBJ2-1, is GAGVSQSPRYKVTKRGQDVALRCDPISGHVSLYWYRQALGQGPEFLTYFNYEAQQDKSGLPNDRFSAERPEGSISTLTIQRTEQRDSAMYRCASSLGGTSVYNEQFFGPGTRLTVL.

This clonotype was picked up many times. The CDR3 bases are TGCAGTGCCTCTATGGCCGTACGGGAGCAGTACTTC. It encodes CSASMAVREQYF. V usage is TRBV20-1 and J usage is TRBJ2-7; D unclear. Deletions cut 6 bases from V and 7 bases from J, with 16 bases between. Per germline, CDR1 DFQATT and CDR2 SNEGSKA (reference sequence). The CDR3 is made up of 12 amino acids.

This clonotype has at least ten counts. The rearrangement joins TRBV20-1 to TRBJ2-7; maybe TRBD1 (6 bases). Germline assignment: CDR1 DFQATT and CDR2 SNEGSKA (reference sequence). CDR3 length: 13 amino acids. V was shortened by 3 bases and J by 3 bases, with 12 bases between the two germline ends. CDR3 in amino acids: CSARGDTFYEQYF. Here the CDR3 DNA reads TGCAGTGCTAGGGGGGACACATTCTACGAGCAGTACTTC.

This clonotype has a count of ten or more. The gene calls are TRBV20-1 and TRBJ2-1; weak D call: TRBD1 (6 bases). This CDR3 comprises 14 residues. Germline V gene data show CDR1 as DFQATT and CDR2 as SNEGSKA (reference sequence). V was trimmed by 2 bases and J by 4 bases, leaving 12 bases between them. CDR3 sequence: CSARPGQMYNEQFF. DNA of the CDR3: TGCAGTGCTAGACCGGGACAAATGTACAATGAGCAGTTCTTC.

This clonotype appeared many times. The chain recombines TRBV5-6 with TRBJ1-5, with D possibly being TRBD1 (6 bases). CDR3 length: 14 residues. Germline values: CDR1 SGHDT, CDR2 YYEEEE. Between the trimmed V and J ends, which lost 0 bases and 3 bases, there was a span of 7 bases. The CDR3 loop reads CASSLEGDNQPQHF. The CDR3, as DNA: TGTGCCAGCAGCTTGGAGGGGGACAATCAGCCCCAGCATTTT. Supplemented by reference TRBV5-6 and TRBJ1-5, the full variable domain reads DAGVTQSPTHLIKTRGQQVTLRCSPKSGHDTVSWYQQALGQGPQFIFQYYEEEERQRGNFPDRFSGHQFPNYSSELNVNALLLGDSALYLCASSLEGDNQPQHFGDGTRLSIL.

This clonotype is termed medium-sized (0.01 to 0.1%). The gene calls are TRBV7-9 and TRBJ2-5; perhaps TRBD1 as D (5 bases). Germline V gene lookup returns CDR1 SEHNR and CDR2 FQNEAQ (reference sequence). The CDR3 runs to 14 residues. Between the trimmed V and J ends, which lost 6 bases and 4 bases, there was a span of 15 bases. CDR3 amino acids: CASRRSTVTETQYF. Written as DNA, the CDR3 is TGTGCCAGCAGGAGATCGACAGTAACAGAGACCCAGTACTTC. The entire variable domain, with the rest obtained from reference TRBV7-9 and TRBJ2-5, is as follows: DTGVSQNPRHKITKRGQNVTFRCDPISEHNRLYWYRQTLGQGPEFLTYFQNEAQLEKSRLLSDRFSAERPKGSFSTLEIQRTEQGDSAMYLCASRRSTVTETQYFGPGTRLLVL.

In this sample, this clonotype turned up many times. The chain employs TRBV7-6 and TRBJ2-3; D call uncertain. Trimming took 4 bases from V and 6 from J, leaving 8 bases between them. This CDR3 spans 12 amino acids. CDR1 is SGHVS and CDR2 is FNYEAQ in the germline V gene. The CDR3 region is CASSSRVDTQYF. The CDR3 DNA is TGTGCCAGCAGCTCTAGAGTCGATACGCAGTATTTT. The full variable domain, with the rest looked up from reference TRBV7-6 and TRBJ2-3, is GAGVSQSPRYKVTKRGQDVALRCDPISGHVSLYWYRQALGQGPEFLTYFNYEAQQDKSGLPNDRFSAERPEGSISTLTIQRTEQRDSAMYRCASSSRVDTQYFGPGTRLTVL.

This clonotype was found many times. This chain uses TRBV29-1 with TRBJ2-3; tentative D call: TRBD1 (7 bases). Germline loops: CDR1 SQVTM, CDR2 ANQGSEA. The length of the CDR3 is 15 residues. V lost 3 bases, J lost 6 bases, and 19 bases lay in between. This CDR3 reads CSVEPQGGAADTQYF. The CDR3 DNA is TGCAGCGTTGAGCCCCAGGGGGGCGCAGCGGATACGCAGTATTTT.

The chain has TRBV6-5 and TRBJ1-2; 10 bases match TRBD1. Looked up from germline, CDR1 is MNHEY and CDR2 is SVGAGI. The CDR3 contains 13 residues. J was trimmed by 8 bases and V by 5 bases; bases with no gene match: 5. The CDR3 is CASSQGQGRGYTF. CDR3 nucleotides: TGTGCCAGCAGTCAGGGACAGGGGAGAGGCTACACCTTC.